This T cell receptor (beta chain) was documented in a study of control samples from healthy donors and cancer patients. In germline, CDR1 is LGHDT, CDR2 YNNKEL (reference sequence). V dropped 4 bases and J dropped 3; count of bases not matched to a gene: 11. The CDR3 is 17 residues long. Clones were sequenced by immunoSEQ multiplex PCR, and TCRdb holds only the in-frame ones, with some missing. The repertoire includes about 120,000 clones, 85% to 95% of them detected once, and approximately 0.58% sits in the top ten. The TCR was taken from a man of 80 years or more with head and neck cancer. Material for sequencing was PBMCs. V usage is TRBV3-1 (or the pseudogene TRBV3-2) and J usage is TRBJ2-2, with 7 bases that match TRBD1. CDR3 sequence (DNA): TGTGCCAGCAGCCCAAGCCTCCAGCAGGGGGACACCGGGGAGCTGTTTTTT. It codes for CASSPSLQQGDTGELFF.